The following is a T cell receptor (beta chain) sequence with its context. What it binds is unknown. Losses at the gene ends were 5 bases for V and 5 bases for J; bases not matched to a gene: 5. The CDR3 extends over 14 amino acids. Germline V gene data show CDR1 as MNHEY and CDR2 as SMNVEV (reference sequence). This entry is derived from a study of shared clonotypes between healthy human individuals. Overall study findings and caveats: Sampling involved blood alone; tissue repertoires likely differ.

It was CD45RO-negative cells, positively selected for CCR7, that made up naive CD8 cells, with terminally differentiated effector memory CD45RA+ cells excluded. Only Caucasian adults living in Nashville, Tennessee made up the donor group. In the study's own analysis: Filtering was not the same, since immunoSEQ gave junction-only sequences without quality scores. This table comes from immunoSEQ multiplex PCR, and its TCRdb copy is limited to in-frame clones, with some not included. The V and J calls and clone size come from that table; D and trimming were worked out from the DNA. In the table there are some 2.1 million clones, 85% to 95% of which are singletons.

The sequenced material came from naive CD8+ T cells sorted from blood. This sequence joins TRBV27 and TRBJ2-1; 8 bases align to TRBD1. This clonotype was sampled from a man between 18 and 35 years old in good health. This CDR3 is CASSVGQGHNEQFF. The CDR3 nucleotides read TGTGCCAGCAGTGTCGGACAGGGCCACAATGAGCAGTTCTTC.